The 10 T cell receptor beta chains reported below all come from one sample, sequenced in a study of human T cells and chemical hapten exposure. TCRdb reprocessed the RACE reads with MiXCR, giving one entry per CDR3 protein. The sample carries some 250,000 distinct CDR3 sequences, approximately 7.5% recorded once. Documented time point: pre-sensitization, week 0. Treatment noted: therapeutic diphenylcyclopropenone sensitization with weekly scalp DPC. The sample consisted of whole blood, taken in connection with sensitization to the hapten diphenylcyclopropenone (DPC). All receptors come from a man aged 18 to 30 with alopecia areata. Some clones in this sample may be carry-over from other donors' samples.

This clonotype was found many times. The V gene is TRBV29-1, the J gene TRBJ2-2, with a tentative D call TRBD1 (5 bases). The CDR3 covers 13 residues. The germline V and J ends were trimmed by 4 bases and 6 bases, with 12 bases remaining between them. CDR1 is SQVTM, CDR2 ANQGSEA, per germline. CDR3 nucleotide sequence: TGCAGCGTTGGAGGCAGGGCGCCCGGGGAGCTGTTTTTT. Amino acids: CSVGGRAPGELFF.

V and J are TRBV5-6 and TRBJ1-2, with D uncertain. This CDR3 is built from 16 residues. CDR1 and CDR2 from the germline V gene are SGHDT and YYEEEE. V was clipped by 4 bases and J by 0 bases, with 16 bases between them. The CDR3: CASSADTVPANYGYTF. DNA of the CDR3: TGTGCCAGCAGCGCTGACACAGTACCTGCTAACTATGGCTACACCTTC.

This clonotype was observed at least ten times. The V gene is TRBV4-3, the J gene TRBJ1-1; no firm D call. CDR1 is LGHNA and CDR2 is YSLEER in the germline V gene. The CDR3 is 15 residues long. V was trimmed by 4 bases and J by 11 bases, leaving 23 bases between them. The CDR3 nucleotides are TGCGCCAGCAGCCTCTACCTTCAAATTGAATCGAGGGCTTTCTTT. This codes for CASSLYLQIESRAFF.

This clonotype was picked up many times. The genes are TRBV12-3 or TRBV12-4 and TRBJ1-1; 9 nucleotides align to TRBD1. V dropped 4 bases and J dropped 1; count of bases not matched to a gene: 1. CDR3 length: 14 residues. CDR3 in amino acids: CASSWTGENTEAFF. The CDR3 DNA follows: TGTGCCAGCAGTTGGACAGGGGAGAACACTGAAGCTTTCTTT.

This clonotype was detected many times. This chain uses TRBV7-9 with TRBJ1-1, with D unresolved. CDR3 length equals 14 residues. Trimming cost V 1 base and J 1 base, with 7 bases left between them. CDR1 is SEHNR, CDR2 FQNEAQ, per germline (reference sequence). The CDR3 sequence: CASSLDNRNTEAFF. The CDR3 DNA sequence: TGTGCCAGCAGCTTAGATAACAGGAACACTGAAGCTTTCTTT.

This clonotype was seen a few times. V usage is TRBV4-3 and J usage is TRBJ2-1; tentative D call: TRBD1 (6 bases). CDR3 length: 13 residues. In germline, CDR1 is LGHNA, CDR2 YSLEER. Trimming removed 1 base at V and 15 bases at J, with 16 bases between. DNA for the CDR3: TGCGCCAGCAGCCAAGTGGGGCACAGGGTCCGGTTCTTC. It translates to CASSQVGHRVRFF.

A few counts support this clonotype. V and J are TRBV21-1 and TRBJ1-2. TRBV21-1 counts as a pseudogene. The CDR3 extends over 18 amino acids. Here the CDR3 reads CASSKATYPGTIFYGYTF. CDR3 DNA: TGTGCCAGCAGCAAAGCAACATACCCGGGGACTATCTTCTATGGCTACACCTTC.

The chain recombines TRBV28 with TRBJ1-1, with D possibly TRBD1 on 6 matching bases. V lost 5 bases, J lost 0 bases, and 13 bases lay in between. Germline assignment: CDR1 MDHEN and CDR2 SYDVKM. CDR3 length equals 15 residues. CDR3 sequence reads: CASSLPGHLNTEAFF. In DNA form, the CDR3 reads TGTGCCAGCAGTCTCCCGGGACACCTGAACACTGAAGCTTTCTTT.

V is TRBV4-3 and J is TRBJ2-1, with 8 bases lining up with TRBD2. The trim removed 3 bases at V and 7 bases at J, leaving 8 bases unmatched. From germline, CDR1 is LGHNA and CDR2 YSLEER. The CDR3 runs 15 residues. CDR3 region: CASSHRFQRGNEQFF. CDR3 bases: TGCGCCAGCAGCCATCGGTTCCAGCGGGGGAATGAGCAGTTCTTC.

This sequence joins TRBV14 and TRBJ2-7; 10 bases align to TRBD1. Germline CDR1 and CDR2: SGHDN and FVKESK. This CDR3 is built from 16 residues. V trimming: 1 base; J trimming: 6 bases; junction bases outside the gene matches: 9. CDR3 protein: CASSQARLDRGSEQYF. The CDR3 nucleotides read TGTGCCAGCAGCCAAGCTCGACTGGACAGGGGGTCCGAGCAGTACTTC.